This T cell receptor (beta chain) originates from a study of T cells in tuberculosis. Study details: A South African cohort included IGRA-negative adolescents, latently infected IGRA-positive adolescents and adults with active tuberculosis. Study-level results: GMM-specific TCRs were nearer to active tuberculosis alpha repertoires, suggesting expansion.

At study entry, adolescents had tuberculin skin tests and IGRA screening. The CDR3 totals 17 residues. V lost 3 bases and J lost 4, with 20 bases in between. Germline CDR1 is SGDLS and CDR2 is YYNGEE. A remark on this clone: Its specificity is not known.

TCRdb's copy holds only in-frame clones and misses some; the assay was immunoSEQ multiplex PCR. The table shows about 22,000 clones, with about 96% occurring only once. This TCR was recovered from a donor aged 10 to 29 with latent tuberculosis or without tuberculosis infection. The specimen was PBMCs. The chain uses TRBV9 and TRBJ2-1; maybe TRBD2 (6 bases). CDR3 in amino acids: CASSAEDSGFSYNEQFF. The CDR3 DNA sequence: TGTGCCAGCAGCGCCGAAGATAGCGGCTTCTCATACAATGAGCAGTTCTTC.